This T cell receptor (beta chain) was obtained from a study of shared T cell receptors in the human thymus. Losses at the gene ends were 4 bases for V and 0 bases for J; bases not matched to a gene: 6. This CDR3 region has 17 residues. Germline V gives CDR1 SGHTA, CDR2 FQGNSA. The method was immunoSEQ multiplex PCR; TCRdb's version includes in-frame clones alone and lacks a portion of them. The table lists 500,000 to 550,000 clones, about 80% of them singletons. This sample also appeared in a second study, on human thymus T cells. This second study says: Donors were healthy Finnish babies undergoing corrective operations for congenital heart defects. Resections were taken during corrective heart surgery, and the thymus tissue came from these. Thymic and blood repertoires appeared to carry a bias in their V and J gene usage. Related research examined unrelated individuals and reported that their thymic repertoires overlapped highly.

Sequenced input: thymocytes. V is TRBV7-2 and J is TRBJ2-2; TRBD2 aligns across 9 bases. The origin of this receptor is a boy under two years old with a congenital heart defect. CDR3 DNA: TGTGCCAGCAGCTCTCCTCTAGCGGGAACGAACACCGGGGAGCTGTTTTTT. Encoded protein: CASSSPLAGTNTGELFF.